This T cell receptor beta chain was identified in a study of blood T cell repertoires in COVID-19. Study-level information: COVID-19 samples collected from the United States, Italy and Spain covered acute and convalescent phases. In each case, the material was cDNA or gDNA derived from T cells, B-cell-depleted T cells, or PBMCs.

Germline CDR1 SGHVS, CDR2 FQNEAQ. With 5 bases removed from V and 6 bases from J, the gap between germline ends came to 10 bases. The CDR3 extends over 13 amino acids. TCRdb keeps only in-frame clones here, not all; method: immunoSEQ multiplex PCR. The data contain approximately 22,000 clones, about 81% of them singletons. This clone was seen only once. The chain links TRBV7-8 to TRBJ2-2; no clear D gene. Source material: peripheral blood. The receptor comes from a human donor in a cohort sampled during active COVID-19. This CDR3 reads CASSPSSSGELFF. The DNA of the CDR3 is TGTGCCAGCAGCCCAAGCTCCTCCGGGGAGCTGTTTTTT. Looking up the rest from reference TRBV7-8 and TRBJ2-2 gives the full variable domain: GAGVSQSPRYKVAKRGQDVALRCDPISGHVSLFWYQQALGQGPEFLTYFQNEAQLDKSGLPSDRFFAERPEGSVSTLKIQRTQQEDSAVYLCASSPSSSGELFFGEGSRLTVL.